Here is one T cell receptor (beta chain) with its context. This record belongs to a study of blood T cell repertoires in COVID-19. This CDR3 spans 20 amino acids. The ends were cut back, 3 bases at V and 0 bases at J, with 20 bases in the middle. Looked up from germline, CDR1 is KGHDR and CDR2 is SFDVKD. Assay: immunoSEQ multiplex PCR; the TCRdb copy retains only in-frame clones and omits some. The table shows roughly 200,000 clones, with around nine tenths occurring only once. The sample was peripheral blood. The chain is built from TRBV24-1 and TRBJ2-6, with D possibly being TRBD2 (5 bases). This clonotype was sampled from a woman aged 18-29 years who had recovered from COVID-19. Here the CDR3 DNA reads TGTGCCACCAGTGATCCCGCAGTCCGGGATAAGGGCTCTGGGGCCAACGTCCTGACTTTC. Its protein is CATSDPAVRDKGSGANVLTF.